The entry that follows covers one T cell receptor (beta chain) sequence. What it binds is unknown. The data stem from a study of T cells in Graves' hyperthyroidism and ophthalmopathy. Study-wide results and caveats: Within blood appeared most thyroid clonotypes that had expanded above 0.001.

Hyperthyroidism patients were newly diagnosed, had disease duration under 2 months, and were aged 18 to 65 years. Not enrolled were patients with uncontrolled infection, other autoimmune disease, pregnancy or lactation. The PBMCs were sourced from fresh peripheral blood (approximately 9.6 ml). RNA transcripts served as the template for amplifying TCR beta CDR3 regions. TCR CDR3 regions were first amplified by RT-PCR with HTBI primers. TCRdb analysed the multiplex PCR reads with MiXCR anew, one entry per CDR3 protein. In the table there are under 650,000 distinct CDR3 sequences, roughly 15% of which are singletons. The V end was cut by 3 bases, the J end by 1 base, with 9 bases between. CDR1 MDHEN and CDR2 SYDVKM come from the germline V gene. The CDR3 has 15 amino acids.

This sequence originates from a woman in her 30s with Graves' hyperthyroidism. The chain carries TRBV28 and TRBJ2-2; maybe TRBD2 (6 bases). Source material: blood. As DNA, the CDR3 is TGTGCCAGCAGTTTCACGGGGGTGAACACCGGGGAGCTGTTTTTT. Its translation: CASSFTGVNTGELFF.